This TCR beta chain originates from a study of shared clonotypes between healthy human individuals. Repertoires were generated with immunoSEQ multiplex PCR, while TCRdb's copy carries only in-frame clones and drops some. The data contain 950,000 to 1,200,000 clones, approximately 77% of them singletons. The V gene's germline CDR1 is MNHEY and CDR2 SVGAGI. V gave up 5 bases and J gave up 1 base, with 9 bases separating them. The CDR3 extends over 13 amino acids. Sequenced material: memory CD4+ T cells from PBMCs. As for subset: CD45RA-negative fraction. This sequence originates from a young man in good health. Some clones in this sample may be carry-over from other donors' samples. V usage is TRBV6-5 and J usage is TRBJ2-7, with D maybe TRBD1 (5 bases). Written as DNA, the CDR3 is TGTGCCAGCAGTCCTAGGGGATCCTACGAGCAGTACTTC. It yields the protein CASSPRGSYEQYF.